This T cell receptor beta chain originates from a study of T cell changes during pregnancy in multiple sclerosis. This table comes from immunoSEQ multiplex PCR, and its TCRdb copy is limited to in-frame clones, with some not included. Found here are about 59,000 clones, less than 95% of them singletons; the top ten hold 2.5% to 3%. From germline, CDR1 is GTSNPN and CDR2 SVGIG (reference sequence). The length of the CDR3 is 16 residues. Trimming took off 0 bases at V and 3 bases at J, with 16 bases between the two ends. The chain recombines TRBV30 with TRBJ2-3, with D tentatively TRBD1 (5 bases). This clonotype was obtained from a female donor with multiple sclerosis, enrolled in a pregnancy study. This specimen was CD8+ T cells from peripheral blood mononuclear cells, taken after pregnancy. The CDR3 reads CAWSVSKYRITDTQYF. The CDR3 nucleotides read TGTGCCTGGAGTGTAAGCAAATACAGGATAACAGATACGCAGTATTTT.